This T cell receptor beta chain was captured in a study of cytomegalovirus exposure and HLA in healthy donors. The PCR made use of 60 Vbeta and 13 Jbeta primers. Some clones are missing from TCRdb's copy, which holds only in-frame ones; the method was immunoSEQ multiplex PCR. Of 150,000 or so clones listed, approximately 80% are singletons. The CDR3 contains 16 residues. CDR1 SGHVS and CDR2 FQNEAQ come from the germline V gene. Deletions cut 5 bases from V and 0 bases from J, with 16 bases between. The chain joins TRBV7-8 to TRBJ1-1; D possibly corresponds to TRBD1 (5 bases). Sequences were obtained from PBMCs. The receptor was derived from a woman in her 30s in good health and CMV-seronegative. The DNA for the CDR3 is TGTGCCAGCAGCCCCCTCGGGGGGACCATGAACACTGAAGCTTTCTTT. It translates to CASSPLGGTMNTEAFF.